This T cell receptor beta chain was identified in a study of glioma-infiltrating T cells. Overall study: Sequencing aimed for about 4.5- to 11-fold coverage of approximately 990,000 peripheral T cells.

Whole-study findings and limits: Patients with low tissue-blood divergence carried a signature set of shared blood CDR3 motifs.

Per the germline V gene, CDR1 is SGHNT and CDR2 is YYREEE (reference sequence). This CDR3 is 15 amino acids long. In the case of this clonotype: The antigen remains unidentified.

TCR alpha and beta CDR3 regions were amplified from RNA using iRepertoire nested multiplex PCR. TCRdb processed the multiplex PCR reads anew with MiXCR; each CDR3 protein has one entry. Of roughly 350,000 distinct CDR3 sequences listed, roughly two fifths are singletons. Sequencing was done on a sample of glioma tissue, nonneoplastic brain tissue, or PBMCs (not recorded which). The TCR originated in a human donor with low-grade glioma or glioblastoma, undergoing nonglioma brain surgery, or in good health (not recorded which). The chain carries TRBV5-4 and TRBJ2-7; maybe TRBD2 (6 bases). The J call is uncertain, as TRBJ2-1 better fits the DNA end. CDR3 nucleotides: TGTGCCAGCAGCCCCGGTGGTAGCGGCAACAATGAGCAGTTCTTC. It codes for CASSPGGSGNNEQFF.